One sample yielded the 32 T cell receptor beta chains listed below, sequenced in a study of shared clonotypes between healthy human individuals. Assay used: immunoSEQ multiplex PCR; TCRdb lists only in-frame clones, some missing. In the table there are hundreds of thousands of clones, roughly 95% of which are singletons. In the naive CD8 group, cells lacked CD45RO and were positively selected for CCR7, so terminally differentiated effector memory CD45RA+ cells were left out. Sequencing input: naive CD8+ T cells sorted from blood. The receptors derive from a woman aged 25 to 39 in good health.

The V and J genes are TRBV7-9 and TRBJ2-7, with D perhaps matching TRBD1 or TRBD2 (7 bases each). The CDR3 has 15 residues. Germline-derived CDR1 and CDR2 are SEHNR and FQNEAQ (reference sequence). Trimming shortened V by 6 bases and J by 2 bases, and 17 bases separated the two germline ends. The CDR3 DNA reads as TGTGCCAGCAGTGGGACAGCGGGGAGGACCTACGAGCAGTACTTC. Its translation is CASSGTAGRTYEQYF.

V and J are TRBV19 and TRBJ2-7; 8 bases are shared with TRBD2. J gave up 1 base and V 1 base, and 3 bases lay outside the gene matches. This CDR3 is built from 15 residues. Germline loops: CDR1 LNHDA, CDR2 SQIVND (reference sequence). The CDR3 is CASSIGSGGSYEQYF. DNA for the CDR3: TGTGCCAGTAGTATAGGAAGCGGGGGATCCTACGAGCAGTACTTC.

The rearrangement uses TRBV2 and TRBJ2-5; D is possibly TRBD1 (6 bases). The DNA end lines up better with TRBJ2-7; the J call may be wrong. This CDR3 is 16 amino acids long. From germline, CDR1 is SNHLY and CDR2 FYNNEI. CDR3 coding DNA: TGTGCCAGCAGTGAGGGGCCGGGGACACCTAACGACGAGCAGTACTTC. It yields the protein CASSEGPGTPNDEQYF.

The rearrangement joins TRBV7-6 to TRBJ1-5, with D maybe TRBD1 (5 bases). CDR1 is SGHVS and CDR2 is FNYEAQ in the germline V gene. The CDR3 covers 14 residues. The V gene lost 5 bases and the J gene lost 2 bases, with 10 bases spanning the gap. The CDR3 nucleotides read TGTGCCAGCAGCCCGGGGGGGGGCAATCAGCCCCAGCATTTT. It specifies CASSPGGGNQPQHF. Full variable domain (missing parts from reference TRBV7-6 and TRBJ1-5): GAGVSQSPRYKVTKRGQDVALRCDPISGHVSLYWYRQALGQGPEFLTYFNYEAQQDKSGLPNDRFSAERPEGSISTLTIQRTEQRDSAMYRCASSPGGGNQPQHFGDGTRLSIL.

The rearrangement joins TRBV5-1 to TRBJ2-7; D might be TRBD2 (6 bases). CDR1 and CDR2 (germline): SGHRS, YFSETQ. V was clipped by 0 bases and J by 4 bases, with 23 bases between them. There are 18 residues in the CDR3. The CDR3 reads CASSLGMALASLSYEQYF. CDR3 in DNA: TGCGCCAGCAGCTTGGGGATGGCACTAGCCTCACTCTCATACGAGCAGTACTTC. The full variable domain, completed using reference TRBV5-1 and TRBJ2-7, is KAGVTQTPRYLIKTRGQQVTLSCSPISGHRSVSWYQQTPGQGLQFLFEYFSETQRNKGNFPGRFSGRQFSNSRSEMNVSTLELGDSALYLCASSLGMALASLSYEQYFGPGTRLTVT.

The chain uses TRBV2 and TRBJ1-1, with D maybe TRBD1 (6 bases). V was shortened by 3 bases and J by 1 base, with 12 bases between the two germline ends. Germline lookup yields CDR1 SNHLY and CDR2 FYNNEI. The CDR3 runs 15 residues. Here the CDR3 reads CASSDHRAENTEAFF. CDR3 sequence (DNA): TGTGCCAGCAGTGATCACAGGGCCGAGAACACTGAAGCTTTCTTT.

This clone was detected only once. The chain uses TRBV18 and TRBJ1-2; the match to TRBD1 covers 7 bases. J gave up 4 bases and V 1 base, and 6 bases lay outside the gene matches. From germline, CDR1 is KGHSH and CDR2 LQKENI. CDR3 length: 15 residues. The CDR3 region is CASSPQDRDSYGYTF. CDR3 DNA sequence: TGTGCCAGCTCACCACAAGACAGGGACAGCTATGGCTACACCTTC.

The chain employs TRBV28 and TRBJ1-3; a weak D match, TRBD1 (6 bases). Germline V gene data show CDR1 as MDHEN and CDR2 as SYDVKM. Trimming took 5 bases from V and 2 from J, leaving 13 bases between them. The CDR3 loop spans 15 amino acids. The chain's CDR3 is CASSPGQSPGNTIYF. In DNA, the CDR3 is TGTGCCAGCAGTCCCGGACAGAGTCCTGGAAACACCATATATTTT.

The CDR3 nucleotides are TGTGCCAGCAGCCGGGACAGCTCTTTTAAGTATGGCTACACCTTC. It encodes CASSRDSSFKYGYTF. This chain joins TRBV2 and TRBJ1-2, with 7 nucleotides matching TRBD1. Germline assignment: CDR1 SNHLY and CDR2 FYNNEI. The CDR3 has 15 residues. The V and J ends lost 6 bases and 5 bases, in that order; junction bases with no gene match: 12.

The chain joins TRBV5-4 to TRBJ2-5; D is possibly TRBD2 (5 bases). The V end was cut by 9 bases, the J end by 1 base, with 13 bases between. Germline CDR1 and CDR2: SGHNT and YYREEE (reference sequence). This CDR3 region has 13 residues. CDR3 amino acids: CATAGESQETQYF. CDR3 in DNA: TGTGCCACCGCCGGGGAGAGCCAAGAGACCCAGTACTTC.

The J gene is TRBJ2-3, the V gene TRBV27; 13 bases fit TRBD2. Germline V gives CDR1 MNHEY, CDR2 SMNVEV (reference sequence). V shed 0 bases and J 7 bases; nucleotides not matched to a gene: 7. This CDR3 contains 17 residues. CDR3 in amino acids: CASSLSPPTSGRYTQYF. As DNA, the CDR3 is TGTGCCAGCAGTTTATCGCCGCCGACTAGCGGGAGGTATACGCAGTATTTT.

V is TRBV7-9 and J is TRBJ2-7; possibly TRBD1 for D (6 bases). The CDR3 length is 15 residues. Germline V gene data show CDR1 as SEHNR and CDR2 as FQNEAQ (reference sequence). V was trimmed by 5 bases and J by 5 bases, leaving 19 bases between them. CDR3 amino acids: CASSPFTGFKDEQYF. CDR3 nucleotides: TGTGCCAGCAGCCCGTTTACAGGGTTCAAGGACGAGCAGTACTTC.

This chain joins TRBV6-1 and TRBJ2-7; tentatively, D is TRBD1 or TRBD2 (5 bases each). Germline V gene data show CDR1 as MNHNS and CDR2 as SASEGT. The CDR3 loop spans 15 amino acids. The V end was cut by 2 bases, the J end by 2 bases, with 13 bases between. The CDR3 sequence: CASSERERGPYEQYF. As DNA, the CDR3 is TGTGCCAGCAGTGAACGGGAAAGGGGCCCCTACGAGCAGTACTTC.

This sequence joins TRBV7-9 and TRBJ2-2; D is perhaps TRBD1 or TRBD2 (6 bases each). V dropped 1 base and J dropped 4 bases, with 13 bases sitting between them. This CDR3 comprises 16 residues. Looked up from germline, CDR1 is SEHNR and CDR2 is FQNEAQ (reference sequence). The CDR3 bases are TGTGCCAGCAGCTTAGTCGGGGGCTTAATCACCGGGGAGCTGTTTTTT. This gives the protein CASSLVGGLITGELFF.

This sequence joins TRBV27 and TRBJ2-1; 14 nucleotides match TRBD2. The germline CDR1 and CDR2 sequences are MNHEY and SMNVEV (reference sequence). Losses at the gene ends were 3 bases for V and 5 bases for J; bases not matched to a gene: 9. This CDR3 is 18 amino acids long. The CDR3 reads CASSFVGTSGSPHNEQFF. The CDR3 region has the DNA TGTGCCAGCAGTTTCGTGGGGACTAGCGGGAGTCCACACAATGAGCAGTTCTTC.

This chain links TRBV11-2 with TRBJ1-5; D not resolved. In germline, CDR1 is SGHAT, CDR2 FQNNGV. Trimming took off 1 base at V and 0 bases at J, with 7 bases between the two ends. The CDR3 has 15 residues. DNA for the CDR3: TGTGCCAGCAGCTTAGGGGGATATAGCAATCAGCCCCAGCATTTT. Its protein is CASSLGGYSNQPQHF.

The CDR3 spells CASSIQTGTNTEAFF. The CDR3 coding sequence is TGTGCCAGCAGCATACAGACAGGGACTAACACTGAAGCTTTCTTT. This chain joins TRBV7-9 and TRBJ1-1, with TRBD1 identical over 7 bases. This CDR3 region has 15 residues. Germline lookup yields CDR1 SEHNR and CDR2 FQNEAQ (reference sequence). After removal of 5 bases from V and 2 bases from J, the junction contained 8 bases not matched to a gene.

V gene TRBV2 combines with J gene TRBJ2-1; D gene unclear. The V gene's germline CDR1 is SNHLY and CDR2 FYNNEI. The CDR3 is made up of 14 amino acids. The germline V and J ends were trimmed by 3 bases and 7 bases, with 13 bases remaining between them. The CDR3 spells CASSDDGLYNEQFF. For the CDR3, the DNA is TGTGCCAGCAGTGACGACGGGCTGTATAATGAGCAGTTCTTC.

The rearrangement joins TRBV7-9 to TRBJ2-7; 9 nucleotides agree with TRBD2. CDR1 is SEHNR, CDR2 FQNEAQ, per germline (reference sequence). The CDR3 contains 12 residues. V lost 5 bases, J lost 7 bases, and 3 bases stayed unmatched. The CDR3 here is CASSRLAGEQYF. In nucleotides, the CDR3 is TGTGCCAGCAGCCGTCTAGCGGGGGAGCAGTACTTC.

This chain uses TRBV14 with TRBJ1-2; the D gene is possibly TRBD1 (5 bases). CDR3 size: 16 residues. Germline loops: CDR1 SGHDN, CDR2 FVKESK. The ends were cut back, 1 base at V and 2 bases at J, with 14 bases in the middle. Here the CDR3 reads CASSQGAGLGNYGYTF. DNA for the CDR3: TGTGCCAGCAGCCAAGGCGCGGGGCTGGGGAACTATGGCTACACCTTC.

The V gene is TRBV10-2, the J gene TRBJ1-1; no definite D call. CDR1 WSHSY and CDR2 SAAADI come from the germline V gene. This CDR3 has 16 amino acids. V lost 0 bases to trimming and J lost 0 bases, with 11 bases between them. The CDR3: CASSESRDYMNTEAFF. The CDR3 DNA sequence: TGCGCCAGCAGTGAGTCGCGGGATTATATGAACACTGAAGCTTTCTTT.

The chain carries TRBV28 and TRBJ2-1; 9 nucleotides align to TRBD2. Germline V gives CDR1 MDHEN, CDR2 SYDVKM. The CDR3 runs to 16 residues. The V and J ends lost 6 bases and 8 bases, in that order; junction bases with no gene match: 14. Here the CDR3 reads CASSQLRGRARHEQFF. CDR3 DNA sequence: TGTGCCAGCAGCCAACTTCGCGGGAGGGCCCGGCATGAGCAGTTCTTC. Complete variable domain (other parts from reference TRBV28 and TRBJ2-1): DVKVTQSSRYLVKRTGEKVFLECVQDMDHENMFWYRQDPGLGLRLIYFSYDVKMKEKGDIPEGYSVSREKKERFSLILESASTNQTSMYLCASSQLRGRARHEQFFGPGTRLTVL.

V is TRBV27 and J is TRBJ2-5; D not certain. The CDR3 is 12 amino acids. V was cut by 8 bases and J by 0 bases, with 7 bases left in between. The germline V gene has CDR1 MNHEY and CDR2 SMNVEV (reference sequence). The DNA for the CDR3 is TGTGCCAGCGGGCCAAACCAAGAGACCCAGTACTTC. Translation: CASGPNQETQYF.

The chain recombines TRBV5-6 with TRBJ2-5; 7 nucleotides line up with TRBD1. Judging by the DNA end, TRBJ2-7 fits better; the J call may be wrong. Germline CDR1 is SGHDT and CDR2 is YYEEEE. This CDR3 has 14 residues. CDR3 in amino acids: CASSLGTGRYEQYF. CDR3 DNA sequence: TGTGCCAGCAGCTTGGGGACAGGCAGGTACGAGCAGTACTTC.

The V and J genes are TRBV28 and TRBJ2-5; D not resolved. The CDR3 sequence is 10 residues long. Trimming stripped 9 bases from V and 3 bases from J, with 5 bases between. Germline V gives CDR1 MDHEN, CDR2 SYDVKM. This CDR3 reads CASLEETQYF. Here the CDR3 DNA reads TGTGCCAGTCTCGAAGAGACCCAGTACTTC.

The genes are TRBV5-8 and TRBJ2-7; 8 nucleotides align to TRBD2. Germline V CDR1 and CDR2: SGHTS, YDEGEE. This CDR3 contains 15 residues. V trimming: 3 bases; J trimming: 5 bases; junction bases outside the gene matches: 10. In nucleotides, the CDR3 is TGTGCCAGCAGCTCGACTCCGGGACTAGTCCACGAGCAGTACTTC. This codes for CASSSTPGLVHEQYF.

The gene calls are TRBV2 and TRBJ2-7; 7 positions match TRBD1. The CDR3 is 16 residues long. Per the germline V gene, CDR1 is SNHLY and CDR2 is FYNNEI. J was trimmed by 3 bases and V by 2 bases; bases with no gene match: 10. CDR3 bases: TGTGCCAGCAGTGAAAAGATCCGGGACAGTCTCTACGAGCAGTACTTC. Translating it yields CASSEKIRDSLYEQYF.

This clone has just a few counts. The V and J genes are TRBV25-1 and TRBJ2-5; D may be TRBD2 (5 bases). V was pared by 1 base and J by 2 bases, with 20 bases between. Germline CDR1 and CDR2: MGHDK and SYGVNS. The CDR3 is made up of 18 amino acids. CDR3 residues: CASSESLGGTELQETQYF. CDR3 DNA sequence: TGTGCCAGCAGTGAATCGTTAGGAGGTACTGAACTACAAGAGACCCAGTACTTC.

The J gene is TRBJ2-5, the V gene TRBV9; 11 nucleotides agree with TRBD2. V trimming: 4 bases; J trimming: 2 bases; junction bases outside the gene matches: 7. CDR1 and CDR2 (germline): SGDLS, YYNGEE. The CDR3 covers 16 residues. The CDR3 region is CASSPSGLAEQETQYF. The DNA of the CDR3 is TGTGCCAGCAGCCCTTCGGGACTAGCGGAACAAGAGACCCAGTACTTC.

The V gene is TRBV7-8, the J gene TRBJ2-7, with 11 bases aligning to TRBD2. The junction had 6 bases not matched to a gene; V was cut back by 5 bases and J by 3 bases. CDR1 and CDR2 from the germline V gene are SGHVS and FQNEAQ. CDR3 length: 15 amino acids. The CDR3 DNA reads as TGTGCCAGCAGCCCGACGACTAGCGGGAACTACGAGCAGTACTTC. Protein: CASSPTTSGNYEQYF.

This clone was detected only a few times. The genes are TRBV6-6 and TRBJ2-2, with a weak D call TRBD1 (6 bases). Germline V CDR1 and CDR2: MNHNY, SVGAGI (reference sequence). The length of the CDR3 is 12 residues. Trimming stripped 5 bases from V and 6 bases from J, with 7 bases between. The CDR3 nucleotides read TGTGCCAGCAGTCAGGGGCCCGGGGAGCTGTTTTTT. Amino acids: CASSQGPGELFF.

This chain links TRBV6-1 with TRBJ2-1, with D possibly matching TRBD2 (5 bases). Deletions cut 4 bases from V and 2 bases from J, with 24 bases between. CDR1 and CDR2 (germline): MNHNS, SASEGT. The CDR3 has 19 residues. The CDR3 region has the DNA TGTGCCAGCAGTGTTGTTGGCCCTGGACTTTTGTCGACCTACAATGAGCAGTTCTTC. It is translated as CASSVVGPGLLSTYNEQFF.